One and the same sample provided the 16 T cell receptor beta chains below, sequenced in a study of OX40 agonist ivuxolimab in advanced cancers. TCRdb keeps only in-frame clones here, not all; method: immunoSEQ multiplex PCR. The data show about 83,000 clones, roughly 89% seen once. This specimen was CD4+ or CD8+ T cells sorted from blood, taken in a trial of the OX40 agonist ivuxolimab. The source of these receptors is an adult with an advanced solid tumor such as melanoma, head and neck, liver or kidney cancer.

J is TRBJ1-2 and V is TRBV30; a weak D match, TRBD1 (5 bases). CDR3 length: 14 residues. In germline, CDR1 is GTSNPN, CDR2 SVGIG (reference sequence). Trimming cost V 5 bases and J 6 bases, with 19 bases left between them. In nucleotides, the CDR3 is TGTGCCTGGGACATGTCGACAGCCAATGATGGCTACACCTTC. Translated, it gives CAWDMSTANDGYTF.

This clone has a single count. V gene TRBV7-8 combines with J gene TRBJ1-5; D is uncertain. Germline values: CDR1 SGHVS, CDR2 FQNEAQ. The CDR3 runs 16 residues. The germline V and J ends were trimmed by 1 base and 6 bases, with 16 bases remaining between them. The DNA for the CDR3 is TGTGCCAGCAGCTTAGGGGTCGCCAGGCCCGGTCAGCCCCAGCATTTT. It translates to CASSLGVARPGQPQHF.

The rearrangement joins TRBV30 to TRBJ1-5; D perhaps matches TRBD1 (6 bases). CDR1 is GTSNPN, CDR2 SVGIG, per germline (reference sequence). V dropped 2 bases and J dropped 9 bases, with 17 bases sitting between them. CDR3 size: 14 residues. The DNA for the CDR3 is TGTGCCTGGAGTAACACAGGGTCCGCAGCGCCCCAGCATTTT. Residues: CAWSNTGSAAPQHF.

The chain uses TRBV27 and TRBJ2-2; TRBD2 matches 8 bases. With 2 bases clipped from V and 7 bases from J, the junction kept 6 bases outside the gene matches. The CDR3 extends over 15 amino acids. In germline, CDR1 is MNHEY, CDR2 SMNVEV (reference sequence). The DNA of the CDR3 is TGTGCCAGCAGTTTAGCGGGAGGTACCGGCGGGGAGCTGTTTTTT. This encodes CASSLAGGTGGELFF.

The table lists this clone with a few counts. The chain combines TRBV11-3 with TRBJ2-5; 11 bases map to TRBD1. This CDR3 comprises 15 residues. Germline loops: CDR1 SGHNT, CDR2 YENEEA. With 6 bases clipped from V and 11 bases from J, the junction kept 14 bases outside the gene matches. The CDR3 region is CASSSRDRGERWQYF. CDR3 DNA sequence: TGTGCCAGCAGTAGCCGGGACAGGGGGGAAAGATGGCAGTACTTC.

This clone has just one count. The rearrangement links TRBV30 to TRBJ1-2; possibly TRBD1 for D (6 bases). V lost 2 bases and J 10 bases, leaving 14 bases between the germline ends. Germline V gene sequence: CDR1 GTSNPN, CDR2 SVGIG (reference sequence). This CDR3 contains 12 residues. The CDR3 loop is CAWSYGQTYYTF. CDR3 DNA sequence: TGTGCCTGGAGTTACGGACAGACCTACTACACCTTC. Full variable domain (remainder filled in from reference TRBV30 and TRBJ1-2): SQTIHQWPATLVQPVGSPLSLECTVEGTSNPNLYWYRQAAGRGLQLLFYSVGIGQISSEVPQNLSASRPQDRQFILSSKKLLLSDSGFYLCAWSYGQTYYTFGSGTRLTVV.

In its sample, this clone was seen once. The CDR3 DNA reads TGTGCCTCCCAACGGTCCTCGCGAGAGCAGTACTTC. It encodes CASQRSSREQYF. The chain carries TRBV30 and TRBJ2-7; no firm D call. The CDR3 length is 12 residues. Deletions cut 7 bases from V and 7 bases from J, with 17 bases between. Germline CDR1 and CDR2: GTSNPN and SVGIG (reference sequence).

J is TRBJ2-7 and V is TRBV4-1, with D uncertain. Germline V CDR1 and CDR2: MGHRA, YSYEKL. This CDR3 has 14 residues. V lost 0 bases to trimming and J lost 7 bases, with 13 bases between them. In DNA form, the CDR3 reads TGCGCCAGCAGCCAAGATTCCCTATTGAGGGAGCAGTACTTC. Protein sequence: CASSQDSLLREQYF.

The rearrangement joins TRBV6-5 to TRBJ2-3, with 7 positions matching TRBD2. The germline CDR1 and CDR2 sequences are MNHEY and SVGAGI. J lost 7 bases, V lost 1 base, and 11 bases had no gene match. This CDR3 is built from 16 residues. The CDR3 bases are TGTGCCAGCAGTTACTATGGGGAGGGTTTAGACAATACGCAGTATTTT. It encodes CASSYYGEGLDNTQYF.

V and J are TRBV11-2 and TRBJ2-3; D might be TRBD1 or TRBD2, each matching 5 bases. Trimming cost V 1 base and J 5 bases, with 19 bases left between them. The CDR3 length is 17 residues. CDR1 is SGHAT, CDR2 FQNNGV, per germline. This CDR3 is CASSLGGGGWGEDTQYF. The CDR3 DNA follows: TGTGCCAGCAGCTTAGGGGGTGGGGGATGGGGTGAAGATACGCAGTATTTT.

The CDR3 DNA reads TGTGCCAGCAGCTTACCTCTAGACAGCAACTATGGCTACACCTTC. It is translated as CASSLPLDSNYGYTF. J is TRBJ1-2 and V is TRBV7-9; D possibly corresponds to TRBD1 (5 bases). Deletions cut 2 bases from V and 2 bases from J, with 12 bases between. The CDR3 covers 15 residues. The V gene's germline CDR1 is SEHNR and CDR2 FQNEAQ (reference sequence).

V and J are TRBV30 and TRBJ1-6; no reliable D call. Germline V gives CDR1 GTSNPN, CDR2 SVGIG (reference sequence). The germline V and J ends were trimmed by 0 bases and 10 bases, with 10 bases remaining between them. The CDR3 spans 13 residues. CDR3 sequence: CAWSVLGSSPLHF. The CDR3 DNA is TGTGCCTGGAGTGTACTGGGGAGCTCACCCCTCCACTTT.

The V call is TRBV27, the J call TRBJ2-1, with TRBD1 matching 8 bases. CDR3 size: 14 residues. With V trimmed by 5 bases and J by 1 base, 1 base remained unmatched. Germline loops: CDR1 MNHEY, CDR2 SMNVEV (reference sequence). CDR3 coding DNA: TGTGCCAGCAGTCACAGGGGGTCCTACAATGAGCAGTTCTTC. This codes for CASSHRGSYNEQFF.

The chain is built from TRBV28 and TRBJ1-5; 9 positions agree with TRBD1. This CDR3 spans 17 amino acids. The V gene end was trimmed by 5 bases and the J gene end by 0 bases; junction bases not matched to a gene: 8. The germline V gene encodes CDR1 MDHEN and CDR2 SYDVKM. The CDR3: CASSVGQGSYSNQPQHF. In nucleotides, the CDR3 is TGTGCCAGCAGTGTGGGACAGGGATCATATAGCAATCAGCCCCAGCATTTT.

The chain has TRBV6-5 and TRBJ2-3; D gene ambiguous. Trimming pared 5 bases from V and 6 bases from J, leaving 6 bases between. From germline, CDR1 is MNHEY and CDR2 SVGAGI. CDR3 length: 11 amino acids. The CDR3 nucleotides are TGTGCCAGCAGTCATAAGGATACGCAGTATTTT. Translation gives CASSHKDTQYF.

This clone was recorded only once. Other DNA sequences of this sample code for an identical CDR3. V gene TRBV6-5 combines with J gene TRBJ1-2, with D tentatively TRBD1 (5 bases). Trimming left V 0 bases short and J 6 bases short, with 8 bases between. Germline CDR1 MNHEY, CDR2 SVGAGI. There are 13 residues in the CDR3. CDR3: CASSYSEGDGYTF. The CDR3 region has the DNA TGTGCCAGCAGTTACTCAGAAGGGGATGGCTACACCTTC.